Each of the 26 T cell receptor beta chains below was sequenced from the same sample in a study of blood T cell repertoires in COVID-19 (TCRdb year 2020). Libraries were made using the immunoSEQ multiplex PCR assay. The clones in this table, taken by TCRdb from immuneACCESS, are in-frame only. Not every clone is retained; where verified, under half of the shortfall comes from an unresolved V gene, and the cause of the rest is unknown. For this sample there are 310,000 or so clones; roughly 87% appear just once. The biggest ten clones account for 9.5% to 10% of the sample. The sample consisted of peripheral blood. These receptors all come from a man aged 30-40 years with COVID-19, enrolled during active disease.

V is TRBV30 and J is TRBJ2-2; perhaps TRBD1 as D (6 bases). From germline, CDR1 is GTSNPN and CDR2 SVGIG (reference sequence). V lost 0 bases and J lost 2, with 7 bases in between. The CDR3 is 14 residues long. The CDR3 DNA reads TGTGCCTGGAGTGTGGACAGTAACACCGGGGAGCTGTTTTTT. As protein: CAWSVDSNTGELFF.

The chain links TRBV20-1 to TRBJ2-7, with 10 bases lining up with TRBD1. J gave up 3 bases and V 3 bases, and 11 bases lay outside the gene matches. Looked up from germline, CDR1 is DFQATT and CDR2 is SNEGSKA (reference sequence). This CDR3 has 16 residues. The CDR3: CSASPRVGQGRYEQYF. In DNA form, the CDR3 reads TGCAGTGCTAGTCCAAGGGTGGGACAGGGGCGCTACGAGCAGTACTTC.

The chain recombines TRBV7-3 with TRBJ2-3; 10 nucleotides match TRBD2. CDR1 is SGHTA and CDR2 is FQGTGA in the germline V gene. With 6 bases clipped from V and 2 bases from J, the junction kept 5 bases outside the gene matches. The CDR3 sequence is 15 residues long. The CDR3 reads CASSRSGRFTDTQYF. The CDR3 nucleotides are TGTGCCAGCAGTCGTAGCGGGAGGTTCACAGATACGCAGTATTTT.

J is TRBJ2-7 and V is TRBV12-3 or TRBV12-4; possible D gene TRBD2, 6 bases. Trimming pared 6 bases from V and 7 bases from J, leaving 13 bases between. The CDR3 has 12 residues. CDR3 nucleotide sequence: TGTGCCAGCAGCCCCCTCGGGAGAGAGCAGTACTTC. As protein: CASSPLGREQYF.

The rearrangement links TRBV5-6 to TRBJ2-3, with 7 bases identical to TRBD2. Germline assignment: CDR1 SGHDT and CDR2 YYEEEE. Losses at the gene ends were 0 bases for V and 2 bases for J; bases not matched to a gene: 3. The CDR3 is 15 amino acids. This CDR3 is CASSLAAGVTDTQYF. CDR3 nucleotides: TGTGCCAGCAGCTTGGCCGCGGGGGTCACAGATACGCAGTATTTT.

This rearrangement joins TRBV30 to TRBJ2-7, with 8 positions matching TRBD2. Germline V gene data show CDR1 as GTSNPN and CDR2 as SVGIG (reference sequence). Unmatched junction bases numbered 6, after V lost 4 bases and J lost 4 bases. This CDR3 spans 13 amino acids. The CDR3, as DNA: TGTGCCTGGAACCGGGAGGGGGGGTACGAGCAGTACTTC. Its protein product is CAWNREGGYEQYF.

This chain connects TRBV6-1 to TRBJ1-5; perhaps TRBD1 as D (5 bases). The CDR3 consists of 15 residues. Germline lookup yields CDR1 MNHNS and CDR2 SASEGT. V was cut by 2 bases and J by 3 bases, with 11 bases left in between. This CDR3 reads CASSEYLTDNQPQHF. The CDR3 bases are TGTGCCAGCAGTGAATACCTGACAGACAATCAGCCCCAGCATTTT.

CDR3 sequence reads: CASSYSKDSSYNEQFF. The CDR3 bases are TGTGCCAGCAGTTACTCGAAGGACAGCTCCTACAATGAGCAGTTCTTC. The V call is TRBV6-6, the J call TRBJ2-1, with D maybe TRBD1 (6 bases). Trimming stripped 0 bases from V and 0 bases from J, with 9 bases between. This CDR3 contains 16 residues. Germline lookup yields CDR1 MNHNY and CDR2 SVGAGI (reference sequence).

The gene calls are TRBV30 and TRBJ2-5; 8 bases are a match to TRBD1. This CDR3 comprises 14 residues. CDR1 GTSNPN and CDR2 SVGIG come from the germline V gene (reference sequence). Trimming removed 3 bases from V and 2 bases from J; junction bases left unmatched: 5. The DNA for the CDR3 is TGTGCCTGGAGGCAACAGGGGGGACAAGAGACCCAGTACTTC. Translation: CAWRQQGGQETQYF.

The rearrangement uses TRBV7-2 and TRBJ2-7; tentatively, D is TRBD1 (6 bases). Germline values: CDR1 SGHTA, CDR2 FQGNSA. V dropped 5 bases and J dropped 3 bases, with 14 bases sitting between them. This CDR3 has 14 amino acids. As DNA, the CDR3 is TGTGCCAGCAGCGGACAAGGACAGAACTACGAGCAGTACTTC. This codes for CASSGQGQNYEQYF.

CDR3 nucleotide sequence: TGTGCCAGCAGCCGCGGAGGCCCTTGGGCTTTCTTT. This encodes CASSRGGPWAFF. V and J are TRBV3-1 (or the pseudogene TRBV3-2) and TRBJ1-1; the D is unclear. CDR3 length: 12 amino acids. CDR1 LGHDT and CDR2 YNNKEL come from the germline V gene (reference sequence). The ends were cut back, 4 bases at V and 11 bases at J, with 14 bases in the middle.

The chain has TRBV4-3 and TRBJ2-7; D perhaps matches TRBD1 (6 bases). The V and J ends lost 0 bases and 2 bases respectively, with 11 bases between them. Germline-derived CDR1 and CDR2 are LGHNA and YSLEER. CDR3 length equals 15 residues. The CDR3 is CASSQDYQGTYEQYF. The CDR3 nucleotides read TGCGCCAGCAGCCAAGATTACCAGGGGACCTACGAGCAGTACTTC.

J is TRBJ2-1 and V is TRBV19; 14 positions agree with TRBD2. Unmatched junction bases numbered 8, after V lost 7 bases and J lost 9 bases. The CDR3 sequence is 15 residues long. The germline CDR1 and CDR2 sequences are LNHDA and SQIVND (reference sequence). CDR3 loop: CASTQGLAGGSEQFF. The CDR3 DNA reads TGTGCCAGTACCCAAGGACTAGCGGGGGGTAGTGAGCAGTTCTTC.

V is TRBV10-3 and J is TRBJ1-1; perhaps TRBD1 as D (5 bases). Trimming left V 8 bases short and J 6 bases short, with 16 bases between. The CDR3 consists of 13 residues. The germline V gene has CDR1 ENHRY and CDR2 SYGVKD. The CDR3 bases are TGTGCCATCTCCACCTTGGGAGGGGCTGAAGCTTTCTTT. It specifies CAISTLGGAEAFF.

This chain connects TRBV24-1 to TRBJ2-1, with 7 nucleotides matching TRBD1. Germline assignment: CDR1 KGHDR and CDR2 SFDVKD. V was clipped by 5 bases and J by 7 bases; unmatched bases: 4. The CDR3 is 13 amino acids. This chain's CDR3 is CATSGRDRNEQFF. DNA for the CDR3: TGTGCCACCAGTGGCAGGGACAGAAATGAGCAGTTCTTC.

This chain uses TRBV28 with TRBJ1-5; D is ambiguous. V lost 3 bases, J lost 2 bases, and 14 bases lay in between. Germline CDR1 MDHEN, CDR2 SYDVKM. The CDR3 spans 16 residues. CDR3 sequence: CASSFDFIVGNQPQHF. CDR3 nucleotide sequence: TGTGCCAGCAGTTTTGACTTTATCGTCGGCAATCAGCCCCAGCATTTT.

This clone occurred a few times. This chain links TRBV7-3 with TRBJ2-1; 7 bases line up with TRBD1. In germline, CDR1 is SGHTA, CDR2 FQGTGA. This CDR3 is 15 amino acids long. After removal of 3 bases from V and 8 bases from J, the junction contained 10 bases not matched to a gene. This CDR3 reads CASSLNTGAGDEQFF. In DNA form, the CDR3 reads TGTGCCAGCAGCTTGAATACAGGGGCGGGCGATGAGCAGTTCTTC.

The gene calls are TRBV10-3 and TRBJ1-5, with TRBD1 matching 7 bases. The germline gives CDR1 ENHRY, CDR2 SYGVKD. The V segment lost 0 bases and the J segment 6 bases; nucleotides outside the gene matches: 8. The CDR3 loop spans 16 amino acids. CDR3 loop: CAISESVGGGGQPQHF. The CDR3 region has the DNA TGTGCCATCAGTGAGTCGGTTGGAGGGGGCGGTCAGCCCCAGCATTTT.

The V call is TRBV6-1, the J call TRBJ1-5, with 9 bases fitting TRBD1. V trimming: 4 bases; J trimming: 3 bases; junction bases outside the gene matches: 7. This CDR3 is 16 amino acids long. Germline V gene data show CDR1 as MNHNS and CDR2 as SASEGT. The CDR3 bases are TGTGCCAGCAGTGTGTCGGACAGGGGACCCAATCAGCCCCAGCATTTT. It translates to CASSVSDRGPNQPQHF.

Note on this clone: Other DNA sequences in this specimen translate into the identical CDR3. V usage is TRBV10-3 and J usage is TRBJ2-2; 11 bases align to TRBD1. This CDR3 has 14 residues. Trimming removed 6 bases from V and 4 bases from J; junction bases left unmatched: 1. CDR1 ENHRY and CDR2 SYGVKD come from the germline V gene. Written as DNA, the CDR3 is TGTGCCATCAGCGGGACAGGGGGCACCGGGGAGCTGTTTTTT. Protein sequence: CAISGTGGTGELFF.

This chain connects TRBV7-2 to TRBJ2-3, with TRBD1 matching 7 bases. V lost 5 bases and J lost 3; bases outside the gene matches: 8. Germline V gene data show CDR1 as SGHTA and CDR2 as FQGNSA. CDR3 size: 15 residues. Here the CDR3 reads CASSPGQATTDTQYF. The DNA of the CDR3 is TGTGCCAGCAGCCCCGGACAGGCTACGACAGATACGCAGTATTTT.

The rearrangement uses TRBV5-5 and TRBJ2-5, with TRBD2 matching 8 bases. CDR1 and CDR2 (germline): SGHKS, YYEKEE (reference sequence). V lost 4 bases, J lost 5 bases, and 7 bases stayed unmatched. The CDR3 length is 14 residues. The CDR3 region has the DNA TGTGCCAGCAGCCCGGGACTAGTAGGGGAGACCCAGTACTTC. Translation: CASSPGLVGETQYF.

V usage is TRBV5-4 and J usage is TRBJ2-7, with 11 bases identical to TRBD2. CDR3 length: 12 amino acids. Germline V gene sequence: CDR1 SGHNT, CDR2 YYREEE (reference sequence). The CDR3 loop is CPAGTSGYEQYF. The CDR3 nucleotides read TGTCCAGCCGGGACTAGCGGTTACGAGCAGTACTTC.

The genes are TRBV4-2 and TRBJ2-7; TRBD1 is a possible D gene (6 bases). Germline V gene lookup returns CDR1 LGHNA and CDR2 YNFKEQ. The CDR3 length is 18 residues. With 0 bases removed from V and 3 bases from J, the gap between germline ends came to 21 bases. CDR3 residues: CASSQDLGTPITNYEQYF. The CDR3 nucleotides are TGTGCCAGCAGCCAAGATTTAGGGACACCAATAACCAACTACGAGCAGTACTTC.

CDR3 DNA: TGTGCCACCAGTGAGGGTGGGCAGATCCTGTTAAACTATGGCTACACCTTC. Its translation is CATSEGGQILLNYGYTF. The chain uses TRBV24-1 and TRBJ1-2; unclear D gene. Trimming removed 4 bases at V and 2 bases at J, with 19 bases between. This CDR3 spans 17 amino acids. CDR1 and CDR2 from the germline V gene are KGHDR and SFDVKD.

The chain employs TRBV20-1 and TRBJ1-1; possibly TRBD1 for D (6 bases). Trimming left V 6 bases short and J 6 bases short, with 11 bases between. The CDR3 is made up of 11 amino acids. Germline lookup yields CDR1 DFQATT and CDR2 SNEGSKA (reference sequence). The CDR3 sequence is CSAPQGSEAFF. CDR3 nucleotide sequence: TGCAGTGCACCCCAGGGGTCTGAAGCTTTCTTT.